Shown below are 9 T cell receptor beta chains from a single sample sequenced in a study of blood T cell repertoires in COVID-19 (dated by TCRdb to about 2020). Library preparation employed the immunoSEQ multiplex PCR assay. TCRdb provides this immuneACCESS table in a form limited to in-frame rearrangements. Some clones are lacking; in checked studies, under half of them reflect an unresolved V gene, and why the rest are absent is not known. For this sample the table gives fewer than 400,000 clones, of which around 90% were detected only once. Together, the top ten hold roughly 5.2% of the sample. Sequencing was done on a sample of PBMCs or T cells enriched from blood (not recorded which). The receptors here all came from a man in his 60s who had recovered from COVID-19.

The chain carries TRBV5-1 and TRBJ2-3; D might be TRBD1 (6 bases). Deletions cut 0 bases from V and 1 base from J, with 9 bases between. Germline V gene sequence: CDR1 SGHRS, CDR2 YFSETQ. The CDR3 is 15 residues long. CDR3 coding DNA: TGCGCCAGCAGCTTGGAGGACAGCCGCACAGATACGCAGTATTTT. Its translation is CASSLEDSRTDTQYF. Combining the CDR3 with reference TRBV5-1 and TRBJ2-3 gives the whole variable domain KAGVTQTPRYLIKTRGQQVTLSCSPISGHRSVSWYQQTPGQGLQFLFEYFSETQRNKGNFPGRFSGRQFSNSRSEMNVSTLELGDSALYLCASSLEDSRTDTQYFGPGTRLTVL.

V gene TRBV18 combines with J gene TRBJ1-6; unclear D gene. Germline V gene lookup returns CDR1 KGHSH and CDR2 LQKENI. V shed 2 bases and J shed 3 bases, with 8 bases lying between them. The CDR3 has 15 amino acids. Here the CDR3 reads CASSPVGNYNSPLHF. The CDR3 nucleotides are TGTGCCAGCTCACCAGTCGGGAACTATAATTCACCCCTCCACTTT.

CDR3 bases: TGCGCCAGCGACAAATTCACGGGACAAGCCACCGGGGAGCTGTTTTTT. Translating it yields CASDKFTGQATGELFF. The chain employs TRBV5-1 and TRBJ2-2, with TRBD1 as a possible D gene (6 bases). The ends were cut back, 7 bases at V and 4 bases at J, with 20 bases in the middle. CDR1 SGHRS and CDR2 YFSETQ come from the germline V gene. The CDR3 covers 16 residues. The full variable domain, with the rest looked up from reference TRBV5-1 and TRBJ2-2, is KAGVTQTPRYLIKTRGQQVTLSCSPISGHRSVSWYQQTPGQGLQFLFEYFSETQRNKGNFPGRFSGRQFSNSRSEMNVSTLELGDSALYLCASDKFTGQATGELFFGEGSRLTVL.

This chain links TRBV28 with TRBJ1-4, with 9 bases aligning to TRBD1. CDR1 MDHEN and CDR2 SYDVKM come from the germline V gene. Unmatched junction bases numbered 2, after V lost 1 base and J lost 5 bases. This CDR3 spans 15 amino acids. The DNA of the CDR3 is TGTGCCAGCAGTTTATCCGACAGGGGGAATGAAAAACTGTTTTTT. Encoded protein: CASSLSDRGNEKLFF.

This chain links TRBV23-1 with TRBJ1-1, with D uncertain. TRBV23-1 is an open reading frame, and its role is uncertain. V was shortened by 3 bases and J by 3 bases, with 11 bases between the two germline ends. This CDR3 has 14 residues. The DNA for the CDR3 is TGCGCCAGCAGTCAGTCCCCAGAATACACTGAAGCTTTCTTT. Protein sequence: CASSQSPEYTEAFF.

This chain connects TRBV3-1 (or the pseudogene TRBV3-2) to TRBJ2-7; 10 bases are shared with TRBD2. There are 13 residues in the CDR3. The V and J ends lost 6 bases and 9 bases, in that order; junction bases with no gene match: 8. Looked up from germline, CDR1 is LGHDT and CDR2 is YNNKEL (reference sequence). CDR3 protein: CASRRSGGQGQYF. The CDR3 DNA is TGTGCCAGCAGACGTAGCGGGGGGCAGGGGCAGTACTTC.

The rearrangement uses TRBV19 and TRBJ1-5, with D tentatively TRBD1 (5 bases). The CDR3 totals 14 residues. With 4 bases removed from V and 5 bases from J, the gap between germline ends came to 12 bases. Germline V CDR1 and CDR2: LNHDA, SQIVND (reference sequence). CDR3 sequence (DNA): TGTGCCAGTAGTAAGCAGGGAAGATATCAGCCCCAGCATTTT. Translating it yields CASSKQGRYQPQHF.

This chain links TRBV29-1 with TRBJ2-5, with 10 bases lining up with TRBD1. From germline, CDR1 is SQVTM and CDR2 ANQGSEA. With 3 bases clipped from V and 2 bases from J, the junction kept 3 bases outside the gene matches. The CDR3 has 14 amino acids. CDR3 sequence (DNA): TGCAGCGTTGACCAGGACAGGGGGCAAGAGACCCAGTACTTC. The encoded protein is CSVDQDRGQETQYF. Full variable domain (missing parts from reference TRBV29-1 and TRBJ2-5): SAVISQKPSRDICQRGTSLTIQCQVDSQVTMMFWYRQQPGQSLTLIATANQGSEATYESGFVIDKFPISRPNLTFSTLTVSNMSPEDSSIYLCSVDQDRGQETQYFGPGTRLLVL.

The chain employs TRBV3-1 (or the pseudogene TRBV3-2) and TRBJ2-3; 8 bases map to TRBD2. The CDR3 runs to 16 residues. The ends lost 0 bases at V and 5 bases at J; junction bases unmatched: 7. The germline V gene has CDR1 LGHDT and CDR2 YNNKEL (reference sequence). The CDR3 region is CASSQEGGRKGDTQYF. The DNA for the CDR3 is TGTGCCAGCAGCCAAGAGGGCGGGAGGAAGGGAGATACGCAGTATTTT.